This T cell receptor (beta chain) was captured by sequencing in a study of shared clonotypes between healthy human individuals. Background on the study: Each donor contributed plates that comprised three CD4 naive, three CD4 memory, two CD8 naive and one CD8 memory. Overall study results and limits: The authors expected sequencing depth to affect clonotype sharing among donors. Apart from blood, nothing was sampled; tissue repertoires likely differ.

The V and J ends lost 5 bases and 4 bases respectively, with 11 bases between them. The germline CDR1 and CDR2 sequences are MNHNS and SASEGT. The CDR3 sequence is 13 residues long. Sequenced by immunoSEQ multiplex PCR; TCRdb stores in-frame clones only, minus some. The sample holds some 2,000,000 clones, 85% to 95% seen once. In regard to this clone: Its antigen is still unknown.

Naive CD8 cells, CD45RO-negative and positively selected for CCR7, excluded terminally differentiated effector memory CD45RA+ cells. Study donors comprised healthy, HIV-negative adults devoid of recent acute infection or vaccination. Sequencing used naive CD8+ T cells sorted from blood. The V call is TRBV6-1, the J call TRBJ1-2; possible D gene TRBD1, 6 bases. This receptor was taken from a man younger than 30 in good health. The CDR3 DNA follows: TGTGCCAGCAGTCCGACAGGTCCCTATGGCTACACCTTC. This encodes CASSPTGPYGYTF.